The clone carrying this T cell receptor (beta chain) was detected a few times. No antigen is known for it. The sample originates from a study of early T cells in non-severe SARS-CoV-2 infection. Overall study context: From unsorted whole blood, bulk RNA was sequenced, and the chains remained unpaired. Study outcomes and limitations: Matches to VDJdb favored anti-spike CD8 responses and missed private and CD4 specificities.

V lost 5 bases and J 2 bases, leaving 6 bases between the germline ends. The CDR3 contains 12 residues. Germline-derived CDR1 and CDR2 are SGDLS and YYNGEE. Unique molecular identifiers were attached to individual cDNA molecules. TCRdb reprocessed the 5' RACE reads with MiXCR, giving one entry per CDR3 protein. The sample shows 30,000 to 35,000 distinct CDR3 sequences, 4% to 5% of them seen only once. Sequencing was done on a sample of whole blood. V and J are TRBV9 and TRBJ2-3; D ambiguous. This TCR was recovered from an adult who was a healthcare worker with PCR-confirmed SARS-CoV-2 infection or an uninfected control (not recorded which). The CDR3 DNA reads TGTGCCAGCAGTCAGGACACAGATACGCAGTATTTT. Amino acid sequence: CASSQDTDTQYF.